The 12 T cell receptor beta chains reported below all come from one sample, sequenced in a study of blood T cell repertoires in COVID-19. The repertoire was sequenced with immunoSEQ multiplex PCR; TCRdb's copy has only in-frame clones and lacks some. Here the sample spans 30,000 to 50,000 clones, 70% to 80% being singletons. What was sequenced was peripheral blood. The receptor source for this set is a man in his 70s with acute or convalescent COVID-19.

This chain links TRBV5-1 with TRBJ2-2; D is ambiguous. The CDR3 consists of 14 residues. Between the trimmed V and J ends, which lost 0 bases and 1 base, there was a span of 4 bases. CDR1 and CDR2 (germline): SGHRS, YFSETQ. The chain's CDR3 is CASSLALNTGELFF. For the CDR3, the DNA is TGCGCCAGCAGCTTGGCCTTGAACACCGGGGAGCTGTTTTTT.

This chain links TRBV9 with TRBJ2-7; 7 nucleotides match TRBD2. From germline, CDR1 is SGDLS and CDR2 YYNGEE. The CDR3 consists of 14 residues. V dropped 2 bases and J dropped 3; count of bases not matched to a gene: 5. In DNA form, the CDR3 reads TGTGCCAGCAGCGTCGAGGGAGGGTTCTACGAGCAGTACTTC. This translates into CASSVEGGFYEQYF.

The rearrangement uses TRBV6-1 and TRBJ2-1, with D possibly matching TRBD2 (7 bases). Between the trimmed V and J ends, which lost 2 bases and 6 bases, there was a span of 20 bases. Germline V lookup: CDR1 MNHNS, CDR2 SASEGT. This CDR3 is built from 17 residues. CDR3 in amino acids: CASSEWVWGREINEQFF. CDR3 in DNA: TGTGCCAGCAGTGAATGGGTCTGGGGGCGGGAGATCAATGAGCAGTTCTTC.

The V call is TRBV28, the J call TRBJ1-5, with D perhaps TRBD1 (5 bases). CDR3 length equals 14 residues. Germline-derived CDR1 and CDR2 are MDHEN and SYDVKM. The V end was cut by 8 bases, the J end by 7 bases, with 18 bases between. This CDR3 is CASAPGGEGQPQHF. The CDR3, as DNA: TGTGCCAGCGCTCCTGGGGGGGAGGGCCAGCCCCAGCATTTT.

J is TRBJ1-3 and V is TRBV28; the match to TRBD1 covers 9 bases. J was trimmed by 8 bases and V by 5 bases; bases with no gene match: 10. The V gene's germline CDR1 is MDHEN and CDR2 SYDVKM. The CDR3 sequence is 15 residues long. Written as DNA, the CDR3 is TGTGCCAGCAGTCCCACAGGGGGCTTATTTGACACCATATATTTT. Its protein is CASSPTGGLFDTIYF.

The rearrangement joins TRBV14 to TRBJ2-1; TRBD2 matches 8 bases. Losses at the gene ends were 1 base for V and 2 bases for J; bases not matched to a gene: 4. The CDR3 is 16 residues long. Per the germline V gene, CDR1 is SGHDN and CDR2 is FVKESK. CDR3 sequence: CASSQGPGGTYNEQFF. For the CDR3, the DNA is TGTGCCAGCAGCCAAGGTCCGGGAGGGACCTACAATGAGCAGTTCTTC.

The sample holds one count of this clone. V is TRBV27 and J is TRBJ2-1; tentative D call: TRBD2 (5 bases). The ends were cut back, 4 bases at V and 3 bases at J, with 19 bases in the middle. CDR3 length equals 17 residues. In germline, CDR1 is MNHEY, CDR2 SMNVEV (reference sequence). CDR3 residues: CASSYPPPRGRYNEQFF. The CDR3 DNA follows: TGTGCCAGCAGTTACCCCCCCCCGCGCGGGCGCTACAATGAGCAGTTCTTC.

This clone was observed a single time. The chain uses TRBV2 and TRBJ2-2, with TRBD1 matching 8 bases. From germline, CDR1 is SNHLY and CDR2 FYNNEI. The length of the CDR3 is 13 residues. J lost 6 bases, V lost 6 bases, and 3 bases had no gene match. CDR3 protein: CASRDREAGELFF. CDR3 coding DNA: TGTGCCAGCAGGGACAGGGAGGCCGGGGAGCTGTTTTTT.

The CDR3 is CASSHVGGDGYTF. DNA of the CDR3: TGTGCCAGCAGCCATGTAGGGGGAGATGGCTACACCTTC. The chain is built from TRBV3-1 (or the pseudogene TRBV3-2) and TRBJ1-2; a possible D gene is TRBD1 (6 bases). Trimming cost V 3 bases and J 6 bases, with 11 bases left between them. Germline assignment: CDR1 LGHDT and CDR2 YNNKEL (reference sequence). CDR3 length equals 13 residues.

This clone has just a few counts. The chain carries TRBV11-1 and TRBJ2-7, with D possibly matching TRBD1 (5 bases). V lost 4 bases and J 3 bases, leaving 10 bases between the germline ends. The germline V gene encodes CDR1 SGHAT and CDR2 FQDESV (reference sequence). CDR3 length: 13 amino acids. The CDR3 nucleotides read TGTGCCAGCAGCTGGGGCGGCCTCTACGAGCAGTACTTC. Amino acid sequence: CASSWGGLYEQYF.

The V and J genes are TRBV6-5 and TRBJ2-5; D is uncertain. From germline, CDR1 is MNHEY and CDR2 SVGAGI. The CDR3 is made up of 13 amino acids. V was clipped by 7 bases and J by 4 bases, with 13 bases between them. CDR3 in amino acids: CASTVGFGETQYF. Written as DNA, the CDR3 is TGTGCCAGCACCGTCGGGTTCGGAGAGACCCAGTACTTC.

The V and J genes are TRBV6-5 and TRBJ2-1, with 7 nucleotides matching TRBD1. This CDR3 is built from 15 residues. In germline, CDR1 is MNHEY, CDR2 SVGAGI. V lost 8 bases, J lost 4 bases, and 11 bases stayed unmatched. CDR3 DNA sequence: TGTGCCAGCGACGATCCGGGACAGCTTTACAATGAGCAGTTCTTC. Protein: CASDDPGQLYNEQFF.